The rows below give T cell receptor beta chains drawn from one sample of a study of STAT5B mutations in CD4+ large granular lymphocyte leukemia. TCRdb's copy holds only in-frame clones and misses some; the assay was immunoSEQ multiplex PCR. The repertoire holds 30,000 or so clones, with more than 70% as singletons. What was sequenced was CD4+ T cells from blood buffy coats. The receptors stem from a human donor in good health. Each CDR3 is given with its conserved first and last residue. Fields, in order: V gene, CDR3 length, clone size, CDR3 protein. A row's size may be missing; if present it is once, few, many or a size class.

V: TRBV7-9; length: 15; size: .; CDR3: CASSERDGLNTEAFF
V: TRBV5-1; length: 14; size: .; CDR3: CASSSDSLSYEQYF
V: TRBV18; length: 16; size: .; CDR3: CASSQPGTSGIYEQYF
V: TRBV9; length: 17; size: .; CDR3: CASSVGGGGGQTYGYTF
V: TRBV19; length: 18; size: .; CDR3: CASSTKLRTGGHRDTQYF
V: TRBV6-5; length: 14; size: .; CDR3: CASRKQGPPYEQYF
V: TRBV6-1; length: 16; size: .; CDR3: CASSERGTGRWGGYTF
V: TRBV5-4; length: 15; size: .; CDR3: CASSFLTGTSGGYTF
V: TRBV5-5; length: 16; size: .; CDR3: CASSVIGTGRNEKLFF
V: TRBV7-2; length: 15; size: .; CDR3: CASSTQTSRTDTQYF
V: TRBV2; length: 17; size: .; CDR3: CASRVRDGQVVNYGYTF
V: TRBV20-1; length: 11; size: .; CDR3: CSAGGSYEQYF
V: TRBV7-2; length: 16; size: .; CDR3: CASSLVVAGGSYEQYF
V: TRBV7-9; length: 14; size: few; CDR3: CASSVGQQVYEQYF
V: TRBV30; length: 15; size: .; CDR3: CAWSHKQDVNQPQHF
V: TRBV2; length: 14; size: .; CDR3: CASSPGQGQETQYF
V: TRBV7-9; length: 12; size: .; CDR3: CASSHKGNEQFF
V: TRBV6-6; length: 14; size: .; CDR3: CASSPSGLSYEQYF
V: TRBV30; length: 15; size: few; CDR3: CAWSLGARINQPQHF
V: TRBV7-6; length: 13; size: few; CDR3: CASSLGINQPQHF
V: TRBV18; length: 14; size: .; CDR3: CASSRRTGDSEQYF
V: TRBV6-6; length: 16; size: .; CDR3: CASRPSLAGGYNEQFF
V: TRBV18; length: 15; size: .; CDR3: CASSSQGPNTGELFF
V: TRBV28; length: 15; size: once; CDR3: CASSLPGTSIYEQFF
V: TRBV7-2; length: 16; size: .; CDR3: CASSLRMDSRANEQFF
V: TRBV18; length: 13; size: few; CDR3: CASSPANTDTQYF
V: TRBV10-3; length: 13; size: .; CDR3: CAISETSRGEQYF
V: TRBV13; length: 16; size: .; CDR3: CASSLGGTGAGQPQHF
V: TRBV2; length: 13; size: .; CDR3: CASSKDRVETQYF
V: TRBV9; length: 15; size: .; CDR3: CASSSRDRPTYEQYF
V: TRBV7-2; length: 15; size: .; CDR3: CASSPTGGATYEQYF
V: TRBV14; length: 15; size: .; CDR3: CASSQAPGLADTQYF
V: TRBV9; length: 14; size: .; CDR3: CASSVVSGDGELFF
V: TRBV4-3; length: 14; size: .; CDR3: CASSQVPGKGTQYF
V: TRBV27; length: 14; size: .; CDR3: CASSLWDRPTEAFF
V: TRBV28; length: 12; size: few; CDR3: CASSTGGAEAFF
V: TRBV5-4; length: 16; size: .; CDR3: CASSLGRSGYLREQYF
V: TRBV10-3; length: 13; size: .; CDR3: CAISGPGRYEQYF
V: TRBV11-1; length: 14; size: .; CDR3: CASSLGLGRRTQYF
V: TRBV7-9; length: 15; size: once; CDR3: CASSLGLAGLYEQYF
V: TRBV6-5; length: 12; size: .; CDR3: CASRAGTDTQYF
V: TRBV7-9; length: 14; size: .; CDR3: CASSLVRGRPEAFF
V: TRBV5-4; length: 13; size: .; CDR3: CASSSGTEAGRDF
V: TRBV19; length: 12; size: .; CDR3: CASGTVHTEAFF
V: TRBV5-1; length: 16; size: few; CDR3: CASSLVAGPNTGELFF
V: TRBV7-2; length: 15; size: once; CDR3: CASSLARSGGEKLFF
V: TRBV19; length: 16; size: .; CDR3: CASSMVRLLMDQPQHF
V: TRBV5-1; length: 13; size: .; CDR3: CASMPGLLNEQFF
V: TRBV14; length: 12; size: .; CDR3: CASRKLGDTQYF
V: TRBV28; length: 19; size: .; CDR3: CASSPPTGGYRKMATEAFF
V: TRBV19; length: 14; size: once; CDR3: CASSIGLAGGTQYF
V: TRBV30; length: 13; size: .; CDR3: CAWSKPTVYEQYF
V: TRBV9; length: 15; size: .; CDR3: CASSVGGTGQETQYF
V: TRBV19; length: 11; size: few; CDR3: CASSLNYGYTF
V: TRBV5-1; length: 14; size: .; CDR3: CASSIQGADNEQFF
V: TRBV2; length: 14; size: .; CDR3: CASILGSSYNEQFF
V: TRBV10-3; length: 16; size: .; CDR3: CAIKGGAGPNTGELFF
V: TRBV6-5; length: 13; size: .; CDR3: CASSYSGDNEQFF
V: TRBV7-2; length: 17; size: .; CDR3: CASSFLLRRVSGNTIYF
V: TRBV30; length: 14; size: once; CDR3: CAWSGVSGANVLTF